The 20 T cell receptor beta chains reported below all come from one sample, sequenced in a study of T cells after somatic rescue of genetic block. Using immunoSEQ multiplex PCR, the repertoire was profiled, and TCRdb retains in-frame clones only, with some absent. Counted here are about 88,000 clones, around 89% occurring once; the ten biggest clones make up approximately 1.5%. The material sequenced was peripheral blood mononuclear cells (PBMCs). Source of these receptors: a woman under 30.

This chain connects TRBV7-6 to TRBJ1-1; maybe TRBD1 (6 bases). This CDR3 comprises 14 residues. Germline lookup yields CDR1 SGHVS and CDR2 FNYEAQ. Trimming removed 2 bases at V and 1 base at J, with 8 bases between. The CDR3 loop reads CASSLPGANTEAFF. In DNA, the CDR3 is TGTGCCAGCAGCTTACCAGGGGCGAACACTGAAGCTTTCTTT.

The chain is built from TRBV9 and TRBJ1-3, with D unclear. Germline V gives CDR1 SGDLS, CDR2 YYNGEE. This CDR3 has 16 amino acids. V was clipped by 0 bases and J by 0 bases, with 10 bases between them. The CDR3 bases are TGTGCCAGCAGCGTAGGAGGGATAGGCTCTGGAAACACCATATATTTT. Its translation: CASSVGGIGSGNTIYF.

The rearrangement joins TRBV11-2 to TRBJ2-7; weak D call: TRBD2 (5 bases). This CDR3 has 16 amino acids. V gave up 5 bases and J gave up 4 bases, with 21 bases separating them. Germline lookup yields CDR1 SGHAT and CDR2 FQNNGV. CDR3 coding DNA: TGTGCCAGCAGCCCGAGCCGTGTGGGAGTAAGGTACGAGCAGTACTTC. Translation: CASSPSRVGVRYEQYF.

The chain employs TRBV19 and TRBJ1-1; D remains ambiguous. In germline, CDR1 is LNHDA, CDR2 SQIVND (reference sequence). This CDR3 is built from 13 residues. V lost 6 bases, J lost 1 base, and 9 bases lay in between. CDR3 protein: CASRATANTEAFF. The CDR3 nucleotides are TGTGCCAGTAGGGCGACGGCGAACACTGAAGCTTTCTTT.

The chain carries TRBV7-2 and TRBJ2-1; TRBD2 might be the D (6 bases). The germline gives CDR1 SGHTA, CDR2 FQGNSA. Trimming removed 4 bases at V and 8 bases at J, with 12 bases between. CDR3 length: 13 amino acids. The CDR3 DNA is TGTGCCAGCAGCTCCGCCTGGGGGGATGAGCAGTTCTTC. It specifies CASSSAWGDEQFF.

This chain uses TRBV4-2 with TRBJ1-3; D not certain. V dropped 2 bases and J dropped 0 bases, with 14 bases sitting between them. The CDR3 length is 17 residues. In germline, CDR1 is LGHNA, CDR2 YNFKEQ. CDR3 amino acids: CASSQPNVGISGNTIYF. The CDR3 DNA is TGTGCCAGCAGCCAACCTAACGTCGGGATCTCTGGAAACACCATATATTTT.

The chain carries TRBV7-6 and TRBJ2-5; TRBD1 matches 7 bases. The CDR3 runs 15 residues. V was pared by 4 bases and J by 5 bases, with 10 bases of the junction left unmatched. Germline lookup yields CDR1 SGHVS and CDR2 FNYEAQ. CDR3 sequence reads: CASSYLTGSEETQYF. The DNA for the CDR3 is TGTGCCAGCAGCTATCTGACAGGGTCAGAGGAGACCCAGTACTTC.

Only one count was recorded for this clone. The V gene is TRBV7-6, the J gene TRBJ1-5; D possibly corresponds to TRBD1 (6 bases). The length of the CDR3 is 18 residues. The germline V and J ends were trimmed by 5 bases and 4 bases, with 24 bases remaining between them. CDR1 SGHVS and CDR2 FNYEAQ come from the germline V gene. CDR3 region: CASSPLLWDKEGNQPQHF. CDR3 coding DNA: TGTGCCAGCAGCCCCCTGCTGTGGGACAAGGAGGGGAATCAGCCCCAGCATTTT.

The chain links TRBV6-5 to TRBJ2-3; tentative D call: TRBD2 (6 bases). The CDR3 spans 14 residues. From germline, CDR1 is MNHEY and CDR2 SVGAGI. Trimming removed 6 bases from V and 5 bases from J, with 15 bases in between. CDR3 coding DNA: TGTGCCAGCAGCCCTGGCGGAGGGAAAGATACGCAGTATTTT. Translating gives CASSPGGGKDTQYF.

The rearrangement joins TRBV27 to TRBJ2-7; D call uncertain. Germline CDR1 MNHEY, CDR2 SMNVEV (reference sequence). Trimming left V 5 bases short and J 2 bases short, with 7 bases between. This CDR3 contains 12 residues. CDR3 amino acids: CASSHSTYEQYF. The CDR3 DNA sequence: TGTGCCAGCAGTCATTCCACCTACGAGCAGTACTTC.

V is TRBV28 and J is TRBJ1-1; 7 positions agree with TRBD1. V shed 7 bases, J shed 6 bases, and the junction held 8 bases outside the gene matches. The CDR3 totals 13 residues. CDR1 MDHEN and CDR2 SYDVKM come from the germline V gene. CDR3 region: CASTPGQLPEAFF. The CDR3 DNA is TGTGCCAGCACGCCGGGACAGCTTCCTGAAGCTTTCTTT.

The CDR3 nucleotides are TGTGCCAGCAGCCCCCCGGGACGAGGGGAAGAGACCCAGTACTTC. This sequence encodes CASSPPGRGEETQYF. The V and J genes are TRBV7-9 and TRBJ2-5; TRBD1 or TRBD2 may be the D gene (5 bases each). V gave up 5 bases and J gave up 3 bases, with 16 bases separating them. CDR3 length equals 15 residues. The germline gives CDR1 SEHNR, CDR2 FQNEAQ (reference sequence).

The chain uses TRBV18 and TRBJ2-2; TRBD2 matches at 12 bases. Germline loops: CDR1 KGHSH, CDR2 LQKENI. The V gene end was trimmed by 0 bases and the J gene end by 4 bases; junction bases not matched to a gene: 9. The CDR3 is 19 residues long. The CDR3 nucleotides are TGTGCCAGCTCACCACCCCTATCCTCGACTAGCGGGAGCACCGGGGAGCTGTTTTTT. This gives the protein CASSPPLSSTSGSTGELFF.

The genes are TRBV15 and TRBJ2-2, with D possibly called TRBD1 or TRBD2 (5 bases each). This CDR3 contains 16 residues. V lost 4 bases, J lost 4 bases, and 16 bases lay in between. From germline, CDR1 is LNHNV and CDR2 YYDKDF (reference sequence). In nucleotides, the CDR3 is TGTGCCACCAGCACCCGATGGGACGTTCGCACCGGGGAGCTGTTTTTT. It translates to CATSTRWDVRTGELFF.

The rearrangement uses TRBV10-1 and TRBJ2-2; 8 nucleotides match TRBD2. The CDR3 is 13 amino acids. Looked up from germline, CDR1 is WNHNN and CDR2 is SYGVQD (reference sequence). V lost 6 bases to trimming and J lost 5 bases; unmatched junction nucleotides: 2. The CDR3 DNA reads TGCGCCAGCAGCTCTAGCGGGACCGGGGAGCTGTTTTTT. Translation: CASSSSGTGELFF.

The gene calls are TRBV5-1 and TRBJ2-1, with TRBD2 matching over 7 bases. CDR1 SGHRS and CDR2 YFSETQ come from the germline V gene. V lost 4 bases, J lost 4 bases, and 8 bases stayed unmatched. The CDR3 covers 15 residues. CDR3 sequence (DNA): TGCGCCAGCAGCCCGGTGAGGGGAGGGTACAATGAGCAGTTCTTC. Amino acid sequence: CASSPVRGGYNEQFF.

The CDR3, as DNA: TGTGCCAGCATCCCAGCGAGAGCCCTACACAATGAGCAGTTCTTC. Translation gives CASIPARALHNEQFF. V gene TRBV5-6 combines with J gene TRBJ2-1, with unresolved D. The CDR3 length is 15 residues. The germline V and J ends were trimmed by 6 bases and 5 bases, with 18 bases remaining between them. The germline V gene has CDR1 SGHDT and CDR2 YYEEEE.

The chain combines TRBV30 with TRBJ2-1; TRBD1 is a possible D gene (6 bases). Trimming removed 5 bases at V and 4 bases at J, with 15 bases between. Looked up from germline, CDR1 is GTSNPN and CDR2 is SVGIG (reference sequence). The CDR3 sequence is 14 residues long. This CDR3 reads CAWGRGQGYNEQFF. The CDR3 nucleotides are TGTGCCTGGGGCCGAGGGCAGGGGTACAATGAGCAGTTCTTC.

The gene calls are TRBV18 and TRBJ2-1, with D maybe TRBD1 (6 bases). Trimming pared 4 bases from V and 8 bases from J, leaving 15 bases between. CDR3 size: 14 residues. CDR1 and CDR2 (germline): KGHSH, LQKENI. The CDR3 here is CASSRSGPGDEQFF. The CDR3 bases are TGTGCCAGCTCACGTTCGGGGCCAGGGGATGAGCAGTTCTTC.

The rearrangement uses TRBV19 and TRBJ1-2; TRBD1 agrees at 10 bases. V shed 3 bases and J 6 bases; nucleotides not matched to a gene: 7. CDR3 length equals 15 residues. Germline values: CDR1 LNHDA, CDR2 SQIVND (reference sequence). The CDR3 DNA is TGTGCCAGTAGTATCCGGGACAGGGGAACCGATGGCTACACCTTC. Protein product: CASSIRDRGTDGYTF.